This T cell receptor (beta chain) was captured in a study of blood T cells in healthy people across ages. Broader study findings: Age showed a roughly linear inverse relationship with TCR beta diversity per million T cells.

V lost 4 bases and J lost 3; bases outside the gene matches: 7. Germline values: CDR1 SEHNR, CDR2 FQNEAQ (reference sequence). The CDR3 extends over 15 amino acids. With a J-beta primer mix and a sample-barcoded 5' primer, a second PCR ran about 7 to 11 cycles. TCRdb re-derived calls from the 5' RACE reads in MiXCR, one entry per CDR3 protein. This sample has 780,000 or so distinct CDR3 sequences, with 20% to 25% found just once. About this clonotype itself: Its antigen remains unknown.

The same sample was also used in a study of T cells of mothers and their children. That study adds: Every mother supplied over 8 million TCR beta CDR3 reads and every child 2.5 million to 3.5 million.

This sequence joins TRBV7-9 and TRBJ2-3; TRBD1 aligns across 7 bases. The receptor was isolated from a boy aged 5-17 years in good health. Sample: blood. The CDR3 nucleotides read TGTGCCAGCAGCTCTACAGGGGTCAGAACAGATACGCAGTATTTT. This translates into CASSSTGVRTDTQYF.